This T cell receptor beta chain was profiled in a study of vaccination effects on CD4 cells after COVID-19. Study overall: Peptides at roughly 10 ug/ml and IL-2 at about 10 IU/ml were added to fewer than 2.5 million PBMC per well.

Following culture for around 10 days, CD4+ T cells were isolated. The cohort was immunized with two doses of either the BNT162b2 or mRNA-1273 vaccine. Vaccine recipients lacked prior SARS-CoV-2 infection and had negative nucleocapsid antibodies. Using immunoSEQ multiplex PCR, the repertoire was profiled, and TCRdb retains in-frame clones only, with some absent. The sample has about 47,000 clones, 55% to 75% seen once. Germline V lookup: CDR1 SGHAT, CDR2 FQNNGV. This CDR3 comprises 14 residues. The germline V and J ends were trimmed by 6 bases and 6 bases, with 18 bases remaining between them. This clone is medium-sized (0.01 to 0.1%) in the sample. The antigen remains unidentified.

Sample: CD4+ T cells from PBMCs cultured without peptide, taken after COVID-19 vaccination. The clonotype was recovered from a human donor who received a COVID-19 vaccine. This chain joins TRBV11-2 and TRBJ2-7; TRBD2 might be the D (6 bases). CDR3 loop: CASRTSGLGSEQYF. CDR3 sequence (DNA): TGTGCCAGCAGAACCAGCGGGTTGGGTAGCGAGCAGTACTTC. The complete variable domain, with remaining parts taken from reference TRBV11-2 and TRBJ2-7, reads EAGVAQSPRYKIIEKRQSVAFWCNPISGHATLYWYQQILGQGPKLLIQFQNNGVVDDSQLPKDRFSAERLKGVDSTLKIQPAKLEDSAVYLCASRTSGLGSEQYFGPGTRLTVT.